The 19 T cell receptor beta chains reported below all come from one sample, sequenced in a study of technical replicates of blood from a handful of donors. Generated by immunoSEQ multiplex PCR, the TCRdb table keeps only in-frame clones and is missing some. Here the sample spans roughly 80,000 clones, 90% to 95% being singletons. The sample was T cells isolated from PBMCs. The receptors stem from a human donor in good health.

This chain joins TRBV30 and TRBJ1-4, with a possible D match to TRBD1 (6 bases). The germline V and J ends were trimmed by 1 base and 12 bases, with 15 bases remaining between them. The CDR3 extends over 13 amino acids. In germline, CDR1 is GTSNPN, CDR2 SVGIG (reference sequence). DNA of the CDR3: TGTGCCTGGAGTGGACAGGAGAGGGCGGAACTGTTTTTT. Protein: CAWSGQERAELFF.

J is TRBJ2-7 and V is TRBV6-1; 8 positions agree with TRBD1. Trimming took 7 bases from V and 2 from J; bases not matched to a gene: 7. This CDR3 contains 14 residues. Germline V gene data show CDR1 as MNHNS and CDR2 as SASEGT. This chain's CDR3 is CASTATGDTYEQYF. DNA of the CDR3: TGTGCCAGCACTGCGACAGGGGACACCTACGAGCAGTACTTC.

This clone was recorded only once. The chain couples TRBV2 to TRBJ1-5; D not certain. The germline gives CDR1 SNHLY, CDR2 FYNNEI. The V gene lost 5 bases and the J gene lost 5 bases, with 7 bases spanning the gap. This CDR3 is built from 12 residues. The CDR3 DNA is TGTGCCAGCAGTATGCCGGATCAGCCCCAGCATTTT. Amino acids: CASSMPDQPQHF.

The chain has TRBV10-3 and TRBJ1-1; D possibly corresponds to TRBD1 (5 bases). V was shortened by 4 bases and J by 0 bases, with 9 bases between the two germline ends. Germline-derived CDR1 and CDR2 are ENHRY and SYGVKD. The CDR3 sequence is 14 residues long. CDR3 loop: CAISVSGLNTEAFF. The CDR3 region has the DNA TGTGCCATCAGTGTATCAGGGTTGAACACTGAAGCTTTCTTT.

This chain connects TRBV19 to TRBJ1-2; D is unclear. V was pared by 5 bases and J by 5 bases, with 12 bases between. CDR3 length equals 13 residues. From germline, CDR1 is LNHDA and CDR2 SQIVND (reference sequence). CDR3 in DNA: TGTGCCAGTAGTTCGGCAGACTTTTATGGCTACACCTTC. Its protein is CASSSADFYGYTF.

The rearrangement joins TRBV4-1 to TRBJ2-1; tentatively, D is TRBD1 (6 bases). The CDR3 contains 13 residues. CDR1 and CDR2 from the germline V gene are MGHRA and YSYEKL. The V end was cut by 6 bases, the J end by 6 bases, with 12 bases between. The CDR3 is CASRSYRANEQFF. CDR3 nucleotide sequence: TGCGCCAGCAGATCTTACAGGGCCAATGAGCAGTTCTTC.

The rearrangement joins TRBV27 to TRBJ2-5, with D possibly being TRBD2 (6 bases). Trimming took off 3 bases at V and 2 bases at J, with 13 bases between the two ends. The CDR3 spans 15 residues. Germline V lookup: CDR1 MNHEY, CDR2 SMNVEV (reference sequence). This CDR3 reads CASSLSGSSQETQYF. CDR3 nucleotides: TGTGCCAGCAGTTTGTCCGGGAGTAGTCAAGAGACCCAGTACTTC.

The rearrangement links TRBV4-2 to TRBJ1-2; 9 nucleotides agree with TRBD1. The CDR3 totals 15 residues. Germline-derived CDR1 and CDR2 are LGHNA and YNFKEQ. Losses at the gene ends were 5 bases for V and 5 bases for J; bases not matched to a gene: 9. In nucleotides, the CDR3 is TGTGCCAGCAGCTCATCACCGGGACAGGGATATGGCTACACCTTC. Its protein product is CASSSSPGQGYGYTF.

This chain joins TRBV19 and TRBJ1-2; weak D call: TRBD1 (5 bases). Trimming cost V 3 bases and J 8 bases, with 19 bases left between them. CDR1 and CDR2 from the germline V gene are LNHDA and SQIVND (reference sequence). This CDR3 is built from 15 residues. The CDR3 is CASSIPPERGFGYTF. CDR3 coding DNA: TGTGCCAGTAGTATCCCCCCGGAAAGGGGTTTCGGCTACACCTTC.

This sequence joins TRBV9 and TRBJ2-3; 9 positions match TRBD1. The CDR3 is made up of 15 amino acids. V dropped 5 bases and J dropped 5; count of bases not matched to a gene: 9. Per the germline V gene, CDR1 is SGDLS and CDR2 is YYNGEE. The CDR3 spells CASRPGTGNVDTQYF. In DNA form, the CDR3 reads TGTGCCAGCAGACCAGGGACAGGGAATGTAGATACGCAGTATTTT.

The chain combines TRBV5-6 with TRBJ2-1; 7 bases are a match to TRBD2. Trimming at V came to 4 bases and at J to 10 bases, leaving 17 bases not matched to a gene. The CDR3 has 16 amino acids. From germline, CDR1 is SGHDT and CDR2 YYEEEE. In nucleotides, the CDR3 is TGTGCCAGCAGCCCTGTAAAGGGACTAAAAGTGAAGGAGCAGTTCTTC. Translation: CASSPVKGLKVKEQFF.

V and J are TRBV6-1 and TRBJ1-2; tentative D call: TRBD1 (5 bases). Germline CDR1 is MNHNS and CDR2 is SASEGT. The V and J ends lost 6 bases and 2 bases respectively, with 16 bases between them. This CDR3 contains 15 residues. CDR3 residues: CASSDNRRGNYGYTF. As DNA, the CDR3 is TGTGCCAGCAGCGACAACAGGAGAGGCAACTATGGCTACACCTTC.

V and J are TRBV5-1 and TRBJ1-1, with TRBD1 identical over 9 bases. V shed 2 bases and J 4 bases; nucleotides not matched to a gene: 6. The CDR3 spans 15 residues. The germline V gene has CDR1 SGHRS and CDR2 YFSETQ. The CDR3 DNA follows: TGCGCCAGCAGCTTTTCCGGACAGGGGACCACTGAAGCTTTCTTT. It translates to CASSFSGQGTTEAFF.

This clone was counted only a few times. This chain joins TRBV4-1 and TRBJ1-3; tentative D call: TRBD1 (5 bases). The CDR3 is 14 residues long. The germline V and J ends were trimmed by 1 base and 7 bases, with 11 bases remaining between them. Germline assignment: CDR1 MGHRA and CDR2 YSYEKL. Written as DNA, the CDR3 is TGCGCCAGCAGCCAAGCCGACAGCCGGAACACCATATATTTT. Its translation is CASSQADSRNTIYF.

The V and J genes are TRBV4-1 and TRBJ2-3, with a possible D match to TRBD2 (5 bases). Between the trimmed V and J ends, which lost 1 base and 5 bases, there was a span of 13 bases. CDR3 size: 15 residues. The germline gives CDR1 MGHRA, CDR2 YSYEKL. The chain's CDR3 is CASSQGWLAGDTQYF. The CDR3 DNA reads as TGCGCCAGCAGCCAAGGATGGCTAGCAGGAGATACGCAGTATTTT.

This chain uses TRBV27 with TRBJ2-1, with 7 bases matching TRBD1. J gave up 2 bases and V 5 bases, and 6 bases lay outside the gene matches. CDR1 MNHEY and CDR2 SMNVEV come from the germline V gene (reference sequence). The CDR3 length is 15 residues. The CDR3 reads CASSPRGPTYNEQFF. The CDR3 nucleotides are TGTGCCAGCAGTCCGAGGGGGCCCACCTACAATGAGCAGTTCTTC.

The chain employs TRBV19 and TRBJ2-5; D is perhaps TRBD2 (6 bases). The CDR3 extends over 15 amino acids. The V gene lost 9 bases and the J gene lost 5 bases, with 22 bases spanning the gap. The V gene's germline CDR1 is LNHDA and CDR2 SQIVND (reference sequence). CDR3 region: CASLSQSGDAETQYF. CDR3 coding DNA: TGTGCCAGCTTGAGCCAGTCGGGGGACGCGGAGACCCAGTACTTC.

The rearrangement joins TRBV2 to TRBJ2-2; D is uncertain. The V end was cut by 4 bases, the J end by 1 base, with 10 bases between. The CDR3 is 15 residues long. Germline values: CDR1 SNHLY, CDR2 FYNNEI. The CDR3 sequence is CASSVGSGNTGELFF. CDR3 nucleotides: TGTGCCAGCAGTGTAGGTTCAGGGAACACCGGGGAGCTGTTTTTT.

This clone was found once. This rearrangement joins TRBV7-9 to TRBJ2-2; 13 bases map to TRBD2. CDR1 is SEHNR, CDR2 FQNEAQ, per germline (reference sequence). V lost 5 bases to trimming and J lost 5 bases; unmatched junction nucleotides: 2. This CDR3 contains 15 residues. Written as DNA, the CDR3 is TGTGCCAGCAGCAAGACTAGCGGGGGGACCGGGGAGCTGTTTTTT. Amino acid sequence: CASSKTSGGTGELFF.